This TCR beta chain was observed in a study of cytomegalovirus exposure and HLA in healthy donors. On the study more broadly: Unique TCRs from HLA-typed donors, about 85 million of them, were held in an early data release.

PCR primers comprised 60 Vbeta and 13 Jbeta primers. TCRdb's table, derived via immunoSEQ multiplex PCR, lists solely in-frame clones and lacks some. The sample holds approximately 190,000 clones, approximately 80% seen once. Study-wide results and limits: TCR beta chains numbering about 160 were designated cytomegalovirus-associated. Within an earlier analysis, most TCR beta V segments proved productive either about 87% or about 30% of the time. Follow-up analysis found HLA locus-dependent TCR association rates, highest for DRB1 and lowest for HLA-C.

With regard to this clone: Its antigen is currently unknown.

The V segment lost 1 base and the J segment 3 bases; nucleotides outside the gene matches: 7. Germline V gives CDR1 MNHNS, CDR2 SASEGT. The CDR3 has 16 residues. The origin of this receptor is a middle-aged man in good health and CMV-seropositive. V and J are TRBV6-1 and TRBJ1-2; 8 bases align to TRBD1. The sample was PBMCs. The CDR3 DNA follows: TGTGCCAGCAGTGAAGGGTCCAGGGGGCCTGACTATGGCTACACCTTC. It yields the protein CASSEGSRGPDYGYTF.